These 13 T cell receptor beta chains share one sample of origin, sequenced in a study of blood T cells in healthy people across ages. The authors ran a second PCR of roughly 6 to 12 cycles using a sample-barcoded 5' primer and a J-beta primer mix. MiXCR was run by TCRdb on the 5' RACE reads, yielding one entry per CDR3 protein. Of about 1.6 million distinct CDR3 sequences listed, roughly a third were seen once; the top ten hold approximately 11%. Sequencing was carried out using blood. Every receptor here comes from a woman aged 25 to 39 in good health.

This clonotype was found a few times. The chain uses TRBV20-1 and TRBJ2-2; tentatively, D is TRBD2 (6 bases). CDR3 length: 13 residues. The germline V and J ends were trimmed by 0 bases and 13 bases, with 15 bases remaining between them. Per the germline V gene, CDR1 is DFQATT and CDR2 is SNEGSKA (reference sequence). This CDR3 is CSARDGRGQGLFF. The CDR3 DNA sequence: TGCAGTGCTAGAGATGGGCGGGGCCAAGGGCTGTTTTTT.

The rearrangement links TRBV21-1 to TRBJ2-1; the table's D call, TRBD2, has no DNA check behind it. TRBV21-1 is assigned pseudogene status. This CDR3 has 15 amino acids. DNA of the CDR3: TGTGCCAGCACCCCCGGCGCTAGACCCTACAATGAGCAGTTCTTC. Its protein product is CASTPGARPYNEQFF.

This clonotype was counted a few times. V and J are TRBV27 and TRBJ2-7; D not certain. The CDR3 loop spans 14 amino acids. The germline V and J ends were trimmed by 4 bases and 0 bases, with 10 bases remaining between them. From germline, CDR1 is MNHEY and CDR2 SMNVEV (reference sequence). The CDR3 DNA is TGTGCCAGCAGTTATGGTTCAAGCTCCTACGAGCAGTACTTC. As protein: CASSYGSSSYEQYF.

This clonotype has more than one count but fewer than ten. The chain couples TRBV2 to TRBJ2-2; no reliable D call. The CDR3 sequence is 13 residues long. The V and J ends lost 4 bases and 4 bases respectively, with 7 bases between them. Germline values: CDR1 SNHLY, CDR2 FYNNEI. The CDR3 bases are TGTGCCAGCAGTGTATTAAGCACCGGGGAGCTGTTTTTT. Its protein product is CASSVLSTGELFF.

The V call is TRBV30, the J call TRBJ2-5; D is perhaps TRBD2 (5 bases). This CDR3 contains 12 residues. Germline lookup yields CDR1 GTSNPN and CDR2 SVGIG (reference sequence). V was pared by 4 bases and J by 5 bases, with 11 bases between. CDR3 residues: CAWITSRETQYF. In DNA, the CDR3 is TGTGCCTGGATAACTAGTCGGGAGACCCAGTACTTC.

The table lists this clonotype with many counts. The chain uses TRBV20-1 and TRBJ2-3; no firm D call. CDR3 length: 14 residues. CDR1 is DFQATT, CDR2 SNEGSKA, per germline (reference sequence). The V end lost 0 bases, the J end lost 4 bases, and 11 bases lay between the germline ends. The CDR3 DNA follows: TGCAGTGCTAGAGACCTCGCTGGTGCAGATACGCAGTATTTT. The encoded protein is CSARDLAGADTQYF.

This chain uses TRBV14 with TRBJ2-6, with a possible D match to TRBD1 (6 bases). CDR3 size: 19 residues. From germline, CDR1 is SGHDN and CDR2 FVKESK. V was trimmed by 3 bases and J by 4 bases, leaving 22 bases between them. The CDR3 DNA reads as TGTGCCAGCAGCCATTCCGGTGCCCACAGGGCGGAAGGGGCCAACGTCCTGACTTTC. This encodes CASSHSGAHRAEGANVLTF.

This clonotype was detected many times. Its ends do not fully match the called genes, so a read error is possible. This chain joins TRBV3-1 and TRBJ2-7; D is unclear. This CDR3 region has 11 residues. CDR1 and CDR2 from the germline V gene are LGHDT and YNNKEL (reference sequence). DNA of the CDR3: TGCGCCAGCAGCCAAAGTGGCGAGCAGTACTTC. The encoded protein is CASSQSGEQYF.

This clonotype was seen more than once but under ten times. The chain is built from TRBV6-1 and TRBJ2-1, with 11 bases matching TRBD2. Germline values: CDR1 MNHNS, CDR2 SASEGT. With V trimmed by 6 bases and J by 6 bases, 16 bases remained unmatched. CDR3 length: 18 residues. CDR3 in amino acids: CASRRLMSSGRPGNEQFF. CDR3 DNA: TGTGCCAGCAGGCGGCTTATGTCTAGCGGGAGGCCTGGCAATGAGCAGTTCTTC.

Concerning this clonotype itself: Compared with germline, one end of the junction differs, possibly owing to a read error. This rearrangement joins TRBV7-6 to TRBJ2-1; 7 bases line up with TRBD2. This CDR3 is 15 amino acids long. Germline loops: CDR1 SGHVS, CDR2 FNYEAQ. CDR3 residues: CASSSRGSGFNKQFF. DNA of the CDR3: TGTGCCAGCAGCTCCCGAGGTAGCGGGTTCAATAAGCAGTTCTTC.

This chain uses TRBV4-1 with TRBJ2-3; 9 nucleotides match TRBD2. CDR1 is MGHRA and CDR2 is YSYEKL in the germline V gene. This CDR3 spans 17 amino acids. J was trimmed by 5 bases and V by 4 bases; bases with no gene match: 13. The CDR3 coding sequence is TGCGCCAGCAGCCCCTTGGGGCTAGCGGGAACACGAGATACGCAGTATTTT. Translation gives CASSPLGLAGTRDTQYF.

CDR3 sequence: CASSLGIGASWSEQYF. The CDR3 DNA is TGTGCCAGCAGTTTAGGGATTGGGGCAAGTTGGAGCGAGCAGTACTTC. This chain links TRBV12-3 or TRBV12-4 with TRBJ2-5, with D possibly being TRBD1 (5 bases). The end of the DNA fits TRBJ2-7 better, so the J call may be wrong. CDR3 size: 16 residues.

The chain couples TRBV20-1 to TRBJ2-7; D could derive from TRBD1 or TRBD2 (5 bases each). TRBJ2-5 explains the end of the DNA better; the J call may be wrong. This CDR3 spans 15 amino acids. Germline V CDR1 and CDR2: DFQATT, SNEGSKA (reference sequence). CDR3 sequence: CSAPPGTKFQETQYF. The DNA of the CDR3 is TGCAGTGCTCCACCTGGGACCAAATTTCAAGAGACCCAGTACTTC.